Shown below are 18 T cell receptor beta chains from a single sample sequenced in a study of cytomegalovirus exposure and HLA in healthy donors. The primer mix had 60 Vbeta and 13 Jbeta primers. The assay was immunoSEQ multiplex PCR, and TCRdb's table has in-frame clones only and misses some. The sample lists tens of thousands of clones; around three quarters were seen once. The specimen was PBMCs. These receptors all come from a man aged 25 to 45 in good health and CMV-seronegative.

The rearrangement links TRBV9 to TRBJ1-2; 10 nucleotides align to TRBD1. The CDR3 runs 16 residues. Germline values: CDR1 SGDLS, CDR2 YYNGEE. Trimming at V came to 3 bases and at J to 7 bases, leaving 12 bases not matched to a gene. CDR3 bases: TGTGCCAGCAGCGCGACAGCCGGGACAGGGGCCGGTGGCTACACCTTC. It specifies CASSATAGTGAGGYTF.

In its sample, this clone was seen once. The V call is TRBV7-2, the J call TRBJ2-5; D gene uncertain. CDR1 and CDR2 from the germline V gene are SGHTA and FQGNSA. Trimming left V 7 bases short and J 2 bases short, with 5 bases between. The CDR3 has 11 residues. As DNA, the CDR3 is TGTGCCAGCATCCTACAAGAGACCCAGTACTTC. Amino acid sequence: CASILQETQYF.

This clone was recorded a few times. The chain couples TRBV6-6 to TRBJ2-7, with D tentatively TRBD1 (6 bases). V lost 10 bases and J lost 3, with 22 bases in between. This CDR3 is 15 amino acids long. Germline CDR1 MNHNY, CDR2 SVGAGI (reference sequence). The CDR3 sequence is CATLGTTPNLYEQYF. CDR3 sequence (DNA): TGTGCCACCCTAGGGACAACCCCGAACCTCTACGAGCAGTACTTC.

The genes are TRBV11-3 and TRBJ2-7; D gene uncertain. Trimming pared 5 bases from V and 5 bases from J, leaving 19 bases between. CDR3 length equals 15 residues. Per germline, CDR1 SGHNT and CDR2 YENEEA. The CDR3: CASSPTSNPLHEQYF. The CDR3 DNA reads TGTGCCAGCAGCCCGACATCAAACCCTCTACACGAGCAGTACTTC.

J is TRBJ2-7 and V is TRBV6-6; a weak D match, TRBD1 (5 bases). Germline V gene lookup returns CDR1 MNHNY and CDR2 SVGAGI (reference sequence). V lost 0 bases, J lost 3 bases, and 12 bases lay in between. The CDR3 contains 15 residues. CDR3 nucleotide sequence: TGTGCCAGCAGTTACTCTTCAGGGATCGGCTACGAGCAGTACTTC. This sequence encodes CASSYSSGIGYEQYF.

This clone showed up just a few times. V and J are TRBV19 and TRBJ2-1; TRBD1 matches 10 bases. This CDR3 spans 16 amino acids. The germline V gene has CDR1 LNHDA and CDR2 SQIVND (reference sequence). The V gene end was trimmed by 3 bases and the J gene end by 6 bases; junction bases not matched to a gene: 8. The CDR3 DNA reads TGTGCCAGTAGTATCCCGGGACAGGGGAAGGGCAATGAGCAGTTCTTC. This codes for CASSIPGQGKGNEQFF. Filled out from reference TRBV19 and TRBJ2-1, the complete variable domain reads DGGITQSPKYLFRKEGQNVTLSCEQNLNHDAMYWYRQDPGQGLRLIYYSQIVNDFQKGDIAEGYSVSREKKESFPLTVTSAQKNPTAFYLCASSIPGQGKGNEQFFGPGTRLTVL.

This sequence joins TRBV5-4 and TRBJ2-2; 8 bases are shared with TRBD1. Germline CDR1 is SGHNT and CDR2 is YYREEE (reference sequence). Germline trimming cut 3 bases from V and 5 bases from J; bases unmatched to any gene: 9. The CDR3 totals 16 residues. The CDR3 reads CASSSFRGRGTGELFF. CDR3 coding DNA: TGTGCCAGCAGCTCGTTCAGGGGGCGCGGAACCGGGGAGCTGTTTTTT. The full variable domain, rest sourced from reference TRBV5-4 and TRBJ2-2, is ETGVTQSPTHLIKTRGQQVTLRCSSQSGHNTVSWYQQALGQGPQFIFQYYREEENGRGNFPPRFSGLQFPNYSSELNVNALELDDSALYLCASSSFRGRGTGELFFGEGSRLTVL.

This chain links TRBV11-1 with TRBJ2-1; D ambiguous. V gave up 5 bases and J gave up 3 bases, with 5 bases separating them. The CDR3 spans 12 residues. Per the germline V gene, CDR1 is SGHAT and CDR2 is FQDESV (reference sequence). The CDR3 DNA reads TGTGCCAGCAGCCCAGGCTACAATGAGCAGTTCTTC. It translates to CASSPGYNEQFF.

The rearrangement links TRBV19 to TRBJ1-4; the D gene is possibly TRBD1 (5 bases). Germline CDR1 reads LNHDA; CDR2 reads SQIVND (reference sequence). Trimming took off 5 bases at V and 0 bases at J, with 13 bases between the two ends. The CDR3 has 16 amino acids. The CDR3 DNA is TGTGCCAGTAGTTGGGGCAGGGTCGCAACTAATGAAAAACTGTTTTTT. It encodes CASSWGRVATNEKLFF. The variable domain in full, completed from reference TRBV19 and TRBJ1-4, reads DGGITQSPKYLFRKEGQNVTLSCEQNLNHDAMYWYRQDPGQGLRLIYYSQIVNDFQKGDIAEGYSVSREKKESFPLTVTSAQKNPTAFYLCASSWGRVATNEKLFFGSGTQLSVL.

The J gene is TRBJ2-7, the V gene TRBV9, with 9 bases fitting TRBD1. V was pared by 4 bases and J by 2 bases, with 10 bases of the junction left unmatched. The germline CDR1 and CDR2 sequences are SGDLS and YYNGEE. This CDR3 spans 16 amino acids. Here the CDR3 DNA reads TGTGCCAGCAGCACTACAGGGGGCGCGGGGACCTACGAGCAGTACTTC. This gives the protein CASSTTGGAGTYEQYF.

V gene TRBV7-2 combines with J gene TRBJ2-7; 12 bases map to TRBD2. There are 15 residues in the CDR3. Germline-derived CDR1 and CDR2 are SGHTA and FQGNSA. After removal of 5 bases from V and 2 bases from J, the junction contained 4 bases not matched to a gene. The CDR3 sequence: CASSTLAGGTYEQYF. CDR3 sequence (DNA): TGTGCCAGCAGCACGCTAGCGGGGGGGACCTACGAGCAGTACTTC.

V usage is TRBV6-5 and J usage is TRBJ1-1; D call uncertain. The ends were cut back, 0 bases at V and 4 bases at J, with 9 bases in the middle. This CDR3 comprises 14 residues. The germline V gene has CDR1 MNHEY and CDR2 SVGAGI. The CDR3, as DNA: TGTGCCAGCAGTTACTCGCCCCGGGGCACTGAAGCTTTCTTT. Encoded protein: CASSYSPRGTEAFF.

The chain links TRBV29-1 to TRBJ2-5; TRBD1 matches 9 bases. The germline gives CDR1 SQVTM, CDR2 ANQGSEA. The CDR3 extends over 18 amino acids. The V gene end was trimmed by 7 bases and the J gene end by 3 bases; junction bases not matched to a gene: 21. CDR3 amino acids: CSALSPWTGAGPEETQYF. Written as DNA, the CDR3 is TGCAGCGCCTTAAGCCCCTGGACAGGGGCTGGACCCGAAGAGACCCAGTACTTC.

Sample share makes this clone medium-sized. V and J are TRBV6-1 and TRBJ1-1; D is perhaps TRBD1 (6 bases). The V gene's germline CDR1 is MNHNS and CDR2 SASEGT. This CDR3 is built from 13 residues. The ends were cut back, 5 bases at V and 3 bases at J, with 10 bases in the middle. The CDR3 bases are TGTGCCAGCAGTTTCCGACAGGACACTGAAGCTTTCTTT. This sequence encodes CASSFRQDTEAFF.

The chain combines TRBV27 with TRBJ1-1; D ambiguous. Per the germline V gene, CDR1 is MNHEY and CDR2 is SMNVEV (reference sequence). The CDR3 is made up of 14 amino acids. The ends were cut back, 3 bases at V and 2 bases at J, with 10 bases in the middle. CDR3 loop: CASSFQVANTEAFF. The CDR3 DNA reads as TGTGCCAGCAGTTTCCAGGTGGCTAACACTGAAGCTTTCTTT.

The chain employs TRBV6-4 and TRBJ2-3, with 8 bases that match TRBD2. Germline V gives CDR1 MRHNA, CDR2 SNTAGT. The CDR3 covers 14 residues. Germline trimming cut 2 bases from V and 6 bases from J; bases unmatched to any gene: 4. CDR3 DNA: TGTGCCAGCAGTGACGCGGGAGGCCCCGATACGCAGTATTTT. Translating it yields CASSDAGGPDTQYF.

V and J are TRBV15 and TRBJ1-1; D is uncertain. The CDR3 totals 15 residues. Trimming cost V 0 bases and J 4 bases, with 12 bases left between them. CDR1 is LNHNV and CDR2 is YYDKDF in the germline V gene (reference sequence). The CDR3, as DNA: TGTGCCACCAGCAGAGATGTCCGATTCAGCACTGAAGCTTTCTTT. It encodes CATSRDVRFSTEAFF.

The V gene is TRBV29-1, the J gene TRBJ2-1; D might be TRBD1 (6 bases). Between the trimmed V and J ends, which lost 7 bases and 5 bases, there was a span of 15 bases. The CDR3 runs 13 residues. In germline, CDR1 is SQVTM, CDR2 ANQGSEA. Here the CDR3 reads CSATDRSNNEQFF. For the CDR3, the DNA is TGCAGCGCTACAGACAGGAGCAACAATGAGCAGTTCTTC.